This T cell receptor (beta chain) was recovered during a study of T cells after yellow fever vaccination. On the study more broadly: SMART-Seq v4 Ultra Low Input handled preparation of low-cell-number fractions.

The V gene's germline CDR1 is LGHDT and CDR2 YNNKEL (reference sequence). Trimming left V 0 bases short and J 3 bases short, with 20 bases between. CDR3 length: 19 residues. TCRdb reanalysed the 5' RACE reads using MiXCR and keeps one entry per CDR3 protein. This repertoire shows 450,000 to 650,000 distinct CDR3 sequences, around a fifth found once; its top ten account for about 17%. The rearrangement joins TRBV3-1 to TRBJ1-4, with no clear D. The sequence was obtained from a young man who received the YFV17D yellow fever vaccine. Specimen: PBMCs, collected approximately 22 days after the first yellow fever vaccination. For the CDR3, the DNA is TGTGCCAGCAGCCAAGAATACTGGGTAGTAACAGCACCTAATGAAAAACTGTTTTTT. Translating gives CASSQEYWVVTAPNEKLFF.